These T cell receptor beta chains were read from a single sample in a study of blood T cell repertoires in COVID-19. Clones were sequenced by immunoSEQ multiplex PCR, and TCRdb holds only the in-frame ones, with some missing. The sample lists 150,000 to 200,000 clones, roughly 80% occurring once. Sequenced material: PBMCs or T cells enriched from blood (not recorded which). The receptors stem from a woman aged 55-70 years who had recovered from COVID-19. The CDR3 runs from the conserved cysteine through the conserved F or W. A D gene is named only where the DNA matches it firmly. For some rows the clone size is stated as once, few or many, or as a class when expanded; others skip it.

clone size,J gene,D gene,V gene,CDR3 DNA,CDR3 protein
few,TRBJ1-2,-,TRBV7-9,TGTGCCAGCAGCTTGGCGTTTTCAGGGGAGGGAAACACCTTC,CASSLAFSGEGNTF
-,TRBJ2-1,TRBD1,TRBV2,TGTGCCAGCAGTGCCCAGGGACAGGTCAACAATGAGCAGTTCTTC,CASSAQGQVNNEQFF
-,TRBJ2-2,-,TRBV11-2,TGTGCCAGCAGCTTATTGGTGCAGGGCACGAACACCGGGGAGCTGTTTTTT,CASSLLVQGTNTGELFF
-,TRBJ2-7,TRBD1,TRBV10-3,TGTGCCATCAGTGGGACAGGTTCCTACGAGCAGTACTTC,CAISGTGSYEQYF
-,TRBJ2-1,-,TRBV7-2,TGTGCCAGCAGCTTAGGTAGTGGCAATGAGCAGTTCTTC,CASSLGSGNEQFF
-,TRBJ2-7,TRBD2,TRBV5-1,TGCGCCAGCAGCTTGGTAGGTGGCGGGGGGGAGTATTACGAGCAGTACTTC,CASSLVGGGGEYYEQYF
-,TRBJ2-3,TRBD2,TRBV4-2,TGTGCCAGCAGCCAAGCGGGGGGGCGTGACACAGATACGCAGTATTTT,CASSQAGGRDTDTQYF
-,TRBJ2-7,TRBD2,TRBV7-2,TGTGCCAGCAGCGTTGGACTAGTGTTCTCCTACGAGCAGTACTTC,CASSVGLVFSYEQYF
-,TRBJ1-2,-,TRBV5-4,TGTGCCAGCAGCTTGGATGGAGGGAGCTATGGCTACACCTTC,CASSLDGGSYGYTF
-,TRBJ1-3,-,TRBV6-1,TGTGCCAGCAGTGAAGATCCGGCAGGGTCTGGAAACACCATATATTTT,CASSEDPAGSGNTIYF
-,TRBJ2-3,-,TRBV18,TGTGCCAGCTCACCACCCCCCGGTTCGCAGTATTTT,CASSPPPGSQYF
-,TRBJ2-1,TRBD2,TRBV19,TGTGCCAGCCTTACTAGCGGGCGTATCAATGAGCAGTTCTTC,CASLTSGRINEQFF
once,TRBJ1-6,TRBD1,TRBV30,TGTGCCTGGAGTGACGACAGGGGGCTTGGACCCCTCCACTTT,CAWSDDRGLGPLHF
-,TRBJ1-2,-,TRBV6-1,TGTGCCAGCAGTGAAATGTCAGGGGTTGGCTACACCTTC,CASSEMSGVGYTF
-,TRBJ1-4,TRBD1,TRBV6-6,TGTGCCAGCAGGCGAACGACAGGGGTCAGGATAGAAGAAAAACTGTTTTTT,CASRRTTGVRIEEKLFF